Sequencing of this T cell receptor (beta chain) was carried out in a study of regulatory T cells in long-lasting Graves disease. Arm-PCR of CDR3 regions with iRepertoire HTBI primers generated TCR beta libraries. TCRdb analysed the multiplex PCR reads with MiXCR anew, one entry per CDR3 protein. The sample comprises roughly 410,000 distinct CDR3 sequences, approximately 16% of which are singletons, and 7.8% rests with the top ten. Time point described: newly diagnosed GD, antithyroid drugs for less than 3 months. PBMC-derived RNA was used for the TCR library. This sample was shared with a second study, whose subject was T cells in Graves' hyperthyroidism and ophthalmopathy.

This clonotype was obtained from a woman aged 40 to 55 with Graves disease. The input for sequencing was peripheral blood mononuclear cells (PBMCs), taken at new diagnosis, from a patient treated with antithyroid drugs.

The CDR3 sequence: CASSLGATASTDTQYF. The DNA for the CDR3 is TGCGCCAGCAGCTTAGGAGCGACAGCTAGCACAGATACGCAGTATTTT. This chain links TRBV5-1 with TRBJ2-3; possibly TRBD1 for D (5 bases). Trimming shortened V by 2 bases and J by 0 bases, and 13 bases separated the two germline ends. The CDR3 contains 16 residues. Per germline, CDR1 SGHRS and CDR2 YFSETQ.